This T cell receptor (beta chain) was captured by sequencing in a study of blood T cells in healthy people across ages. The V gene end was trimmed by 1 base and the J gene end by 0 bases; junction bases not matched to a gene: 8. CDR1 and CDR2 (germline): DFQATT, SNEGSKA (reference sequence). The CDR3 runs to 17 residues. The study, taken as a whole, reports: Estimates based on one million T cells were treated as lower bounds.

This clonotype was seen a handful of times. Its antigen is unidentified. Next came a second PCR, run for about 6 to 12 cycles, which used a sample-barcoded 5' primer along with a J-beta primer mix. All cDNA molecules were each tagged by a template-switch adaptor with 12 random nucleotides. Each sample provided no less than 2.5 million CDR3-containing paired-end reads. TCRdb re-derived calls from the 5' RACE reads in MiXCR, one entry per CDR3 protein. The table lists 1.5 million to 2 million distinct CDR3 sequences, about 49% of them singletons. This chain joins TRBV20-1 and TRBJ2-1, with 8 bases matching TRBD2. This receptor was taken from a woman aged 40 to 50 in good health. Sequencing input: blood. DNA for the CDR3: TGCAGTGCTAGAGGGGCTAGCGGGCCTCTCTCCTACAATGAGCAGTTCTTC. It specifies CSARGASGPLSYNEQFF.